This T cell receptor beta chain was recorded in a study of T cells after yellow fever vaccination. Looking at the study overall: SMART-Seq v4 Ultra Low Input prepared the low-cell-number fractions.

Germline lookup yields CDR1 MDHEN and CDR2 SYDVKM. V dropped 3 bases and J dropped 2 bases, with 7 bases sitting between them. This CDR3 is built from 13 residues. TCRdb fed the 5' RACE reads into MiXCR, producing one record per CDR3 protein. The sample includes about 260,000 distinct CDR3 sequences, 5.2% of them seen just once. This clonotype has a count of ten or more. This receptor was taken from a man aged 18 to 30 who received the YFV17D yellow fever vaccine. The source material was CD4+ T cells sorted from PBMCs, sampled on the day of the yellow fever booster vaccination. J is TRBJ1-2 and V is TRBV28; possible D gene TRBD1, 6 bases. The CDR3 here is CASSFGTNYGYTF. The CDR3 DNA follows: TGTGCCAGCAGTTTCGGGACAAACTATGGCTACACCTTC.